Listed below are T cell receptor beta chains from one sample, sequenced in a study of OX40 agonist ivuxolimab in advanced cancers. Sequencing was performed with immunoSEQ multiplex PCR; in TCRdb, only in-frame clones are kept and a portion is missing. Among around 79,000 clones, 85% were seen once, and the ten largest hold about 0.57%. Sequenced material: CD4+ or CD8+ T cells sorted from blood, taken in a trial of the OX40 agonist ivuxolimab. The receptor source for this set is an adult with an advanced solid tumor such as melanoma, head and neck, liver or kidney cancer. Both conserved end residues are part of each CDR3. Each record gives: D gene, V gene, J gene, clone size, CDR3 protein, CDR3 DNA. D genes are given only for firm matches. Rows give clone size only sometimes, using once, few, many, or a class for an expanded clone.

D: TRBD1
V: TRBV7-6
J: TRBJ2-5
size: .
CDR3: CASAPQDRRWRGGYF
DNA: TGTGCCAGCGCACCTCAGGACAGGCGCTGGAGAGGAGGGTACTTC

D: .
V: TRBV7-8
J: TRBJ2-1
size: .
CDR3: CASSPGPGEQFF
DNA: TGTGCCAGCAGCCCTGGGCCCGGTGAGCAGTTCTTC

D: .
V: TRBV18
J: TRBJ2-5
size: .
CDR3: CASSNGGGRETQYF
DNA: TGTGCCAGCTCAAACGGGGGCGGGAGAGAGACCCAGTACTTC

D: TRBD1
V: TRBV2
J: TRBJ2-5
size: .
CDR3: CASSPDRARGETQYF
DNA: TGTGCCAGCAGTCCAGACAGGGCCAGGGGGGAGACCCAGTACTTC

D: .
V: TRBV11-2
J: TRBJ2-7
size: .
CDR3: CASSQDRSGQYF
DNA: TGTGCCAGCAGCCAGGACCGCTCCGGGCAGTACTTC

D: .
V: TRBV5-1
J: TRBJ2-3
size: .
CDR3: CASSPERGTYVDTQYF
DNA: TGCGCCAGCAGCCCGGAACGAGGGACATATGTAGATACGCAGTATTTT

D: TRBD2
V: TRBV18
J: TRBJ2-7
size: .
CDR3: CASSPPGGGSYEQYF
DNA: TGTGCCAGCTCACCCCCGGGGGGGGGCTCCTACGAGCAGTACTTC

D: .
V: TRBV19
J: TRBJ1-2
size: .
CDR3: CASSIQGTNYGYTF
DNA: TGTGCCAGTAGTATCCAGGGGACTAACTATGGCTACACCTTC

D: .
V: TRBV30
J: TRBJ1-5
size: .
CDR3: CAWSNRAGAGGLPNQPQHF
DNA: TGTGCCTGGAGTAATCGGGCCGGGGCCGGGGGATTACCCAATCAGCCCCAGCATTTT

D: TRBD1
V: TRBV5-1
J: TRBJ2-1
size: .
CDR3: CASSLAGGTGVYNEQFF
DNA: TGCGCCAGCAGCTTGGCCGGGGGGACAGGGGTCTACAATGAGCAGTTCTTC

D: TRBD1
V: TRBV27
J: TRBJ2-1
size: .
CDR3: CASSLDRVRNNEQFF
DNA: TGTGCCAGCAGTCTGGACAGGGTTCGGAACAATGAGCAGTTCTTC

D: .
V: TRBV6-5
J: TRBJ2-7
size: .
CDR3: CASSSRTIYEQYF
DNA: TGTGCCAGCAGTTCAAGGACTATTTACGAGCAGTACTTC

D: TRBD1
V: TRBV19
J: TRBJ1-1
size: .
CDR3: CASRDRNTEAFF
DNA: TGTGCCAGCCGGGACAGGAACACTGAAGCTTTCTTT

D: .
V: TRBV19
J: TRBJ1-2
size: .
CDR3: CASSIVGQDYGYTF
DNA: TGTGCCAGTAGTATAGTCGGCCAGGACTATGGCTACACCTTC

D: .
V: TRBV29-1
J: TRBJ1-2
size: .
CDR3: CSVEGRWGYGYTF
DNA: TGCAGCGTTGAAGGCCGGTGGGGGTATGGCTACACCTTC

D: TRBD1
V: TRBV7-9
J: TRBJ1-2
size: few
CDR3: CASSPGQGRSYTF
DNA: TGTGCCAGCAGCCCCGGACAGGGACGGAGCTACACCTTC

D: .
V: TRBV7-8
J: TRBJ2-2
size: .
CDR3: CASSLAVGNTGELFF
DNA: TGTGCCAGCAGCTTAGCCGTAGGGAACACCGGGGAGCTGTTTTTT

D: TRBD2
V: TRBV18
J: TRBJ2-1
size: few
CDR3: CASSPWTSGGPGEQFF
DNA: TGTGCCAGCTCACCCTGGACTAGCGGGGGTCCGGGGGAGCAGTTCTTC

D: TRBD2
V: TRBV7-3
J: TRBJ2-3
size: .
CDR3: CASSPSGGRTDTQYF
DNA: TGTGCCAGCAGCCCTAGCGGGGGCCGCACAGATACGCAGTATTTT

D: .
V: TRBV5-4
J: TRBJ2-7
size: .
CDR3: CASSLGMGREQYF
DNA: TGTGCCAGCAGCTTGGGGATGGGGCGCGAGCAGTACTTC

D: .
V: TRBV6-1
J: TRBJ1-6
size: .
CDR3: CASSSDLSPLHF
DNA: TGTGCCAGCAGTTCGGACCTTTCACCCCTCCACTTT

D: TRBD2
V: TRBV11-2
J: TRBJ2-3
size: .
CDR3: CASSRPRGGGATDTQYF
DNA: TGTGCCAGCAGCCGCCCCAGGGGCGGGGGGGCGACAGATACGCAGTATTTT

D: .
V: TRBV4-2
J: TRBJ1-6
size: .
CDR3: CASSQVVGLGYSPLHF
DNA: TGTGCCAGCAGCCAAGTGGTGGGGCTTGGTTATTCACCCCTCCACTTT

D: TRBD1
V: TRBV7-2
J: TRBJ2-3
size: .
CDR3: CASRPRGTTDTQYF
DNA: TGTGCCAGCAGACCCAGGGGGACGACAGATACGCAGTATTTT

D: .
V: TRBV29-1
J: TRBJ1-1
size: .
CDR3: CSVTGRMNTEAFF
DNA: TGCAGCGTGACAGGTAGGATGAACACTGAAGCTTTCTTT

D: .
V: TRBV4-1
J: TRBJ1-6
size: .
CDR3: CASSQTGVSPLHF
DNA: TGCGCCAGCAGCCAGACCGGAGTCTCACCCCTCCACTTT

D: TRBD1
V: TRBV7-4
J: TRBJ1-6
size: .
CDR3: CASSANRGRTPLHF
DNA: TGTGCCAGCAGCGCCAACAGGGGGCGGACACCCCTCCACTTT

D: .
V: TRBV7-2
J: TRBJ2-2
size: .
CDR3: CASSLAGRRVSGELFF
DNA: TGTGCCAGCAGCTTAGCCGGCAGGAGAGTATCCGGGGAGCTGTTTTTT

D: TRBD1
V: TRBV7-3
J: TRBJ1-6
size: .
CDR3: CASSRTGAYNSPLHF
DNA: TGTGCCAGCAGTCGGACAGGGGCTTATAATTCACCCCTCCACTTT

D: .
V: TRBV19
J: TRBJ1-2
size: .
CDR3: CASSRETGTNYGYTF
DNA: TGTGCCAGTAGCCGGGAGACAGGAACTAACTATGGCTACACCTTC

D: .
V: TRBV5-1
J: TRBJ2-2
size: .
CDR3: CASSSRRRATGELFF
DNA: TGCGCCAGCAGCTCCCGACGGAGGGCCACCGGGGAGCTGTTTTTT

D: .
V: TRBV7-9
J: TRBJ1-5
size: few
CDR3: CASSLGGGGQPQHF
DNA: TGTGCCAGCAGCTTAGGAGGTGGGGGACAGCCCCAGCATTTT

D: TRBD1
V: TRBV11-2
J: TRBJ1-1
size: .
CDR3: CASSLSGRGGNSEAFF
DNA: TGTGCCAGCAGCCTCTCCGGCAGGGGGGGAAATAGTGAAGCTTTCTTT